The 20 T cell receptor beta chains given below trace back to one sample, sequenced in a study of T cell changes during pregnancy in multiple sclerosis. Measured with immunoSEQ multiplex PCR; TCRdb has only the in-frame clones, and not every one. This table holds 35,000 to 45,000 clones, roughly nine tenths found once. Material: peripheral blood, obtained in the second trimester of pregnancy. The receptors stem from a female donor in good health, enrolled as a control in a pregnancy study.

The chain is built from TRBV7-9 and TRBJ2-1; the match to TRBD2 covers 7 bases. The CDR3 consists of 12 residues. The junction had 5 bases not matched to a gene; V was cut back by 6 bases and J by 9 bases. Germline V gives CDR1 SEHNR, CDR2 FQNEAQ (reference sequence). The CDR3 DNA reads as TGTGCCAGCAGTTGGGGGGGTGGTGAGCAGTTCTTC. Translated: CASSWGGGEQFF. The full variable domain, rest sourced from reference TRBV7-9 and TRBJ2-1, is DTGVSQNPRHKITKRGQNVTFRCDPISEHNRLYWYRQTLGQGPEFLTYFQNEAQLEKSRLLSDRFSAERPKGSFSTLEIQRTEQGDSAMYLCASSWGGGEQFFGPGTRLTVL.

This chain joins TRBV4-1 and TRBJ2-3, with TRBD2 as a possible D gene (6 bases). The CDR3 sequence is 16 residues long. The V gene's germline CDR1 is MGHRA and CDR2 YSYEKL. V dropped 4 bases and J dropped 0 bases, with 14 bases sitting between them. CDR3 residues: CASSRLLASSTDTQYF. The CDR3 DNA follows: TGCGCCAGCAGCCGCCTGCTAGCGTCTAGCACAGATACGCAGTATTTT.

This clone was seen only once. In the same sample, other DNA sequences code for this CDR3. The CDR3 loop reads CASSRTGTGDYGYTF. CDR3 in DNA: TGTGCCAGCAGTCGGACCGGGACAGGGGATTATGGCTACACCTTC. The V call is TRBV6-4, the J call TRBJ1-2; 10 positions agree with TRBD1. Germline V gives CDR1 MRHNA, CDR2 SNTAGT. The V gene end was trimmed by 5 bases and the J gene end by 5 bases; junction bases not matched to a gene: 8. This CDR3 region has 15 residues.

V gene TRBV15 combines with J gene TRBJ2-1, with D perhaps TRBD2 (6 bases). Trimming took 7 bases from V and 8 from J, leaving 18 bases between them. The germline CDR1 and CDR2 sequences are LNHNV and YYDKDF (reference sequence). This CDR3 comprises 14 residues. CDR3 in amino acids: CATTRDWGVHEQFF. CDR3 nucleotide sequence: TGTGCCACCACCAGGGACTGGGGGGTACATGAGCAGTTCTTC.

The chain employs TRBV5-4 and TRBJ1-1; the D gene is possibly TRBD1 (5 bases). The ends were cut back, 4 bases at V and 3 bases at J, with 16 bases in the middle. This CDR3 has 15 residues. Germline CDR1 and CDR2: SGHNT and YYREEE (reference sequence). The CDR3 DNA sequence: TGTGCCAGCAGCGGACCCGGGGGTGCGGACACTGAAGCTTTCTTT. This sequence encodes CASSGPGGADTEAFF.

The CDR3 DNA reads as TGTGCCAGCAGCTTAGCACGGGGGGGCACAGATACGCAGTATTTT. Protein: CASSLARGGTDTQYF. This rearrangement joins TRBV7-6 to TRBJ2-3, with TRBD2 identical over 7 bases. Per germline, CDR1 SGHVS and CDR2 FNYEAQ. The CDR3 is 15 residues long. V dropped 0 bases and J dropped 1; count of bases not matched to a gene: 1.

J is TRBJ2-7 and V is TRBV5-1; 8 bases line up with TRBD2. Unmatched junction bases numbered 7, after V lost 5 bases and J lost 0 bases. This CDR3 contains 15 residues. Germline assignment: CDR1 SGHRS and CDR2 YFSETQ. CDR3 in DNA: TGCGCCAGCAGAAGGGAGGGGACTAGCTCCTACGAGCAGTACTTC. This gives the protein CASRREGTSSYEQYF.

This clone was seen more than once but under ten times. In nucleotides, the CDR3 is TGCGCCAGCAGCTCTGGACAGAACACTGAAGCTTTCTTT. It yields the protein CASSSGQNTEAFF. V and J are TRBV5-1 and TRBJ1-1, with a weak D call TRBD1 (5 bases). Germline V gene lookup returns CDR1 SGHRS and CDR2 YFSETQ. Trimming removed 3 bases at V and 1 base at J, with 7 bases between. This CDR3 has 13 residues.

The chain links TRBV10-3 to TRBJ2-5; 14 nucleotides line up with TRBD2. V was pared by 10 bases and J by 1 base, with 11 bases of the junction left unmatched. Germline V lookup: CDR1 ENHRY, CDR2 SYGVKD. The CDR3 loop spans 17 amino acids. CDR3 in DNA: TGTGCCAGCTCTCTGGGACTAGCGGGAGCTGGCCAAGAGACCCAGTACTTC. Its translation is CASSLGLAGAGQETQYF.

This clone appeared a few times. CDR3 region: CASSEGLSSGSYEQYF. The CDR3 DNA reads TGTGCCAGCAGTGAAGGGTTGAGTAGCGGGAGTTACGAGCAGTACTTC. The chain recombines TRBV6-1 with TRBJ2-7; 9 nucleotides match TRBD2. CDR1 is MNHNS, CDR2 SASEGT, per germline. The V gene end was trimmed by 1 base and the J gene end by 4 bases; junction bases not matched to a gene: 8. This CDR3 comprises 16 residues.

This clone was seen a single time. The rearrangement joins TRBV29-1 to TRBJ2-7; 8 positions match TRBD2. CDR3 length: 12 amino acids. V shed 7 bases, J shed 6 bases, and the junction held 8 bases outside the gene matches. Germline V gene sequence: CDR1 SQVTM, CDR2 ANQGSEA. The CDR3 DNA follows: TGCAGCGGCGGGGAGCGGGGGTTCGAGCAGTACTTC. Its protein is CSGGERGFEQYF.

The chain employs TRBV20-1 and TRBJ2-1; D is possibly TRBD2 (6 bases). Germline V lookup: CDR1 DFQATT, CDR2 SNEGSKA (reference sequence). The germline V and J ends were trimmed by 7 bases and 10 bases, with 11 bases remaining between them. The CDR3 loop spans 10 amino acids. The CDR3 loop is CSGGMSEQFF. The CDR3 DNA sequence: TGCAGTGGCGGGATGAGCGAGCAGTTCTTC.

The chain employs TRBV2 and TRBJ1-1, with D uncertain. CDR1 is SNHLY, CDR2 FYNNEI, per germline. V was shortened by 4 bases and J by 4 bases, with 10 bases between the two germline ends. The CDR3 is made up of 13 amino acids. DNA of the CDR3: TGTGCCAGCAGTGGACCTCCGGGCACTGAAGCTTTCTTT. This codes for CASSGPPGTEAFF. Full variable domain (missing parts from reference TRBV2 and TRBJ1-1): EPEVTQTPSHQVTQMGQEVILRCVPISNHLYFYWYRQILGQKVEFLVSFYNNEISEKSEIFDDQFSVERPDGSNFTLKIRSTKLEDSAMYFCASSGPPGTEAFFGQGTRLTVV.

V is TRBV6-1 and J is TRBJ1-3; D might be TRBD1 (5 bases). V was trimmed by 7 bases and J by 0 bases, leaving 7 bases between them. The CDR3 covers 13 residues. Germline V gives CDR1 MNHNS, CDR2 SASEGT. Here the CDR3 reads CASIGVSGNTIYF. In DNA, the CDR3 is TGTGCCAGCATAGGGGTCTCTGGAAACACCATATATTTT.

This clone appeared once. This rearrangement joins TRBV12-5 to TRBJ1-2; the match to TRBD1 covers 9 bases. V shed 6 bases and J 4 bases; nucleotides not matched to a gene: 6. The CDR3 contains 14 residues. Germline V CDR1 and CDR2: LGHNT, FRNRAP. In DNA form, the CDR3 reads TGTGCTAGTGGCCCGGGACAGGGATTCTATGGCTACACCTTC. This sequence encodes CASGPGQGFYGYTF.

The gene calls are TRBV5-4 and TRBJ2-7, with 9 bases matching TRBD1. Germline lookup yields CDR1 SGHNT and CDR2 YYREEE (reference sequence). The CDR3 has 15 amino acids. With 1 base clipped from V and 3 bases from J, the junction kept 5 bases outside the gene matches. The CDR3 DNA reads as TGTGCCAGCAGCTTGATGGGGACAGGGTACTACGAGCAGTACTTC. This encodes CASSLMGTGYYEQYF. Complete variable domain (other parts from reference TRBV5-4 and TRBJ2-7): ETGVTQSPTHLIKTRGQQVTLRCSSQSGHNTVSWYQQALGQGPQFIFQYYREEENGRGNFPPRFSGLQFPNYSSELNVNALELDDSALYLCASSLMGTGYYEQYFGPGTRLTVT.

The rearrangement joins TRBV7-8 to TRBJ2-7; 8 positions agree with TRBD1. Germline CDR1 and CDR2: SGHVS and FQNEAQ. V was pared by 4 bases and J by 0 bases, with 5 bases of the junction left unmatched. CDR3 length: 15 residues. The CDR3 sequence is CASSWGTGRSYEQYF. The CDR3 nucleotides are TGTGCCAGCAGCTGGGGGACAGGCCGCTCCTACGAGCAGTACTTC.

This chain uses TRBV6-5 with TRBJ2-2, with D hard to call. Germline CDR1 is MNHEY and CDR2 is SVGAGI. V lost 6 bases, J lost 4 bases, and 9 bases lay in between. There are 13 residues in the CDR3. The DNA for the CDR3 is TGTGCCAGCAGCTTCCCTCTCACCGGGGAGCTGTTTTTT. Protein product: CASSFPLTGELFF.

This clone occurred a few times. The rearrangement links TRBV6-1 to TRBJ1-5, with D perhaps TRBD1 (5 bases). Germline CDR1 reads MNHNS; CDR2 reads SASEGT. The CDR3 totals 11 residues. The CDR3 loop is CGSGSGQPQHF. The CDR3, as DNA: TGTGGCTCAGGGTCAGGACAGCCCCAGCATTTT.

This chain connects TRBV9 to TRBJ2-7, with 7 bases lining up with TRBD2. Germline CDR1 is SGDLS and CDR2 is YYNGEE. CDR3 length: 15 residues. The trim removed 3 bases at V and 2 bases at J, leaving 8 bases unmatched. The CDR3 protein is CASSALAESTYEQYF. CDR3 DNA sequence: TGTGCCAGCAGCGCCCTAGCGGAATCCACCTACGAGCAGTACTTC.